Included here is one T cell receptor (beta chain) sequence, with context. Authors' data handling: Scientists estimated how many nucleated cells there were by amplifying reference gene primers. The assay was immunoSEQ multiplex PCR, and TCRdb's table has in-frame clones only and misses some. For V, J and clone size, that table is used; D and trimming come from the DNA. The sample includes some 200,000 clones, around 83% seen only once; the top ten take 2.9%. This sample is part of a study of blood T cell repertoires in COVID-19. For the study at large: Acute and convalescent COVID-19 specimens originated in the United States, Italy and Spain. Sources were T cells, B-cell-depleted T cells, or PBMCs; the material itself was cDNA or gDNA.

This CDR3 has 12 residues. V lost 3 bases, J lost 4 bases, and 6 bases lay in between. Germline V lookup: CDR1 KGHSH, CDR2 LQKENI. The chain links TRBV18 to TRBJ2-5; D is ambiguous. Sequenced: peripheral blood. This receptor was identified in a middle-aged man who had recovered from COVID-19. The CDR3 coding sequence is TGTGCCAGCTCACCCTTGAGAGAGACCCAGTACTTC. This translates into CASSPLRETQYF.